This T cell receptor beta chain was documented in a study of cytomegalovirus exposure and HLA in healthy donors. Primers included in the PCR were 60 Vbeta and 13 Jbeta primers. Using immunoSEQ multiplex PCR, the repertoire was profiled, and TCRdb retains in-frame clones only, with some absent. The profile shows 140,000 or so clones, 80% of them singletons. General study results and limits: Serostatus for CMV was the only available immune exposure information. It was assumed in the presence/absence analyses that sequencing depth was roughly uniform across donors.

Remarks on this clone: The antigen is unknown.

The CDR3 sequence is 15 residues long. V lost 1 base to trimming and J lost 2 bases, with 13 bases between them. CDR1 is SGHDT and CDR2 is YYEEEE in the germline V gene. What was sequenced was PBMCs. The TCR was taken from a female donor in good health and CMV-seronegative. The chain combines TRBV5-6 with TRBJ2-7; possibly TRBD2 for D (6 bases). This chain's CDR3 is CASSLLRGGAYEQYF. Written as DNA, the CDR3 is TGTGCCAGCAGCTTGCTGCGCGGCGGGGCCTACGAGCAGTACTTC.